This is a list of T cell receptor beta chains from one sample in a study of CD8 T cells in Susac syndrome. TCRdb ran MiXCR on the immunoSEQ multiplex PCR reads and lists one entry per CDR3 protein. The sample records over 150,000 distinct CDR3 sequences, around 94% being singletons. The specimen sequenced was CD4+ T cells from PBMCs. Receptors were obtained from a human donor with Susac syndrome. CDR3s include the opening cysteine and the closing phenylalanine or tryptophan. A D gene is named only where the DNA matches it firmly. Clone size is given for some rows only: seen once, a few or many times, or a class if the clone is expanded.

>TRBJ2-1|TRBV18|-|-
CASSDQGNYNEQFF
TGTGCCAGCTCAGATCAGGGAAACTACAATGAGCAGTTCTTC
>TRBJ2-2|TRBV3-1|-|TRBD2
CASSSGTTYTGELFF
TGTGCCAGCAGCTCCGGGACTACATACACCGGGGAGCTGTTTTTT
>TRBJ2-7|TRBV20-1|-|-
CSDTPGDYEQYF
TGCAGTGACACTCCAGGGGACTACGAGCAGTACTTC
>TRBJ1-2|TRBV7-8|-|-
CASSQPETEHYGYTF
TGTGCCAGCAGCCAACCGGAGACGGAACACTATGGCTACACCTTC
>TRBJ1-1|TRBV11-2|-|-
CASSFLRGTEAFF
TGTGCCAGCAGCTTTTTACGGGGTACTGAAGCTTTCTTT
>TRBJ2-7|TRBV19|-|TRBD1
CASRSTGVYEQYF
TGTGCCAGTAGATCGACAGGGGTCTACGAGCAGTACTTC
>TRBJ1-4|TRBV18|-|-
CASSRTAGVSANEKLFF
TGTGCCAGCTCAAGGACCGCAGGGGTATCGGCTAATGAAAAACTGTTTTTT
>TRBJ2-5|TRBV5-1|-|TRBD1
CASSLAWGRGYETQYF
TGCGCCAGCAGCTTGGCCTGGGGCAGGGGGTACGAGACCCAGTACTTC
>TRBJ2-1|TRBV3-1|-|TRBD2
CASRKTSGVPNEQFF
TGTGCCAGCAGAAAGACTAGCGGGGTACCTAATGAGCAGTTCTTC
>TRBJ2-1|TRBV6-2/TRBV6-3|-|-
CASSQGVGVVPAIKFF
TGTGCCAGCAGCCAGGGTGTAGGAGTCGTGCCCGCCATCAAGTTCTTC
>TRBJ1-1|TRBV3-1|-|TRBD1
CASSPTGVGTEAFF
TGTGCCAGCAGCCCCACAGGGGTAGGCACTGAAGCTTTCTTT
>TRBJ2-1|TRBV20-1|-|-
CSARDPTEVSNEQFF
TGCAGTGCTAGAGACCCGACGGAAGTGTCCAATGAGCAGTTCTTC
>TRBJ2-5|TRBV6-2/TRBV6-3|-|-
CASSYELGAVETQYF
TGTGCCAGCAGTTACGAGTTGGGGGCGGTGGAGACCCAGTACTTC
>TRBJ1-4|TRBV7-2|once|-
CASSLQGSEKLFF
TGTGCCAGCAGCTTACAGGGAAGCGAAAAACTGTTTTTT
>TRBJ1-2|TRBV15|once|-
CATSRAGYPGRGYTF
TGTGCCACCAGCAGAGCCGGTTATCCGGGGCGTGGCTACACCTTC
>TRBJ2-7|TRBV4-1|-|TRBD2
CASSQGLAGGEQYF
TGCGCCAGCAGCCAAGGGCTAGCGGGGGGTGAGCAGTACTTC
>TRBJ2-7|TRBV13|few|TRBD1
CASSPWTGDEQYF
TGTGCCAGCAGCCCATGGACAGGGGACGAGCAGTACTTC
>TRBJ1-1|TRBV27|-|-
CASLLREGTEAFF
TGTGCCAGCCTTTTACGGGAGGGCACTGAAGCTTTCTTT
>TRBJ1-1|TRBV21-1|-|-
CASSKMARLMNTEAFF
TGTGCCAGCAGCAAAATGGCCAGGCTCATGAACACTGAAGCTTTCTTT
>TRBJ2-7|TRBV19|few|-
CASRDYEQYF
TGTGCCAGTAGAGACTACGAGCAGTACTTC
>TRBJ2-1|TRBV28|-|-
CASTITRGEQFF
TGTGCCAGCACCATAACGCGGGGTGAGCAGTTCTTC
>TRBJ2-7|TRBV9|-|TRBD2
CASSVGRGNGGDEQYF
TGTGCCAGCAGCGTAGGTCGGGGCAACGGGGGGGACGAGCAGTACTTC
>TRBJ2-7|TRBV11-2|once|-
CASSKDGLSYEQYF
TGTGCCAGCAGCAAGGACGGACTCTCCTACGAGCAGTACTTC
>TRBJ1-5|TRBV12-3/TRBV12-4|-|-
CASSLQALGPQHF
TGTGCCAGCAGTTTACAGGCTTTAGGGCCCCAGCATTTT
>TRBJ2-7|TRBV2|once|-
CASGGGTYEQYF
TGTGCCAGCGGCGGCGGAACCTACGAGCAGTACTTC
>TRBJ2-3|TRBV20-1|-|-
CSARGGRWDTQYF
TGCAGTGCTAGAGGGGGACGGTGGGATACGCAGTATTTT
>TRBJ1-4|TRBV7-6|once|-
CASSLSPREKLFF
TGTGCCAGCAGCTTAAGCCCCAGGGAAAAACTGTTTTTT
>TRBJ2-7|TRBV20-1|-|TRBD1
CSAREDTGVSYEQYF
TGCAGTGCTAGAGAGGATACAGGGGTCTCCTACGAGCAGTACTTC
>TRBJ1-1|TRBV20-1|-|-
CSARDPGSGVNTEAFF
TGCAGTGCTAGAGATCCCGGGTCTGGAGTGAACACTGAAGCTTTCTTT
>TRBJ2-6|TRBV6-5|-|TRBD1
CASSYLTGGVSGANVLTF
TGTGCCAGCAGTTATTTGACAGGGGGAGTTTCTGGGGCCAACGTCCTGACTTTC
>TRBJ2-5|TRBV9|-|TRBD1
CASSPGQGKRETQYF
TGTGCCAGCAGCCCCGGACAGGGGAAGAGGGAGACCCAGTACTTC
>TRBJ2-1|TRBV20-1|-|TRBD2
CSASLVTSVDEQFF
TGCAGTGCTAGCTTAGTGACTAGCGTCGATGAGCAGTTCTTC
>TRBJ2-1|TRBV6-4|-|-
CASGESDSSNEQFF
TGTGCCAGCGGAGAGTCGGACAGTTCTAATGAGCAGTTCTTC
>TRBJ2-7|TRBV30|-|-
CAWAQGNYEQYF
TGTGCCTGGGCACAGGGCAACTACGAGCAGTACTTC
>TRBJ1-2|TRBV30|-|-
CAWSVGSGFAGYTF
TGTGCCTGGAGTGTAGGGTCAGGGTTTGCTGGCTACACCTTC
>TRBJ1-6|TRBV6-5|-|TRBD1
CASPDRDSDNSPLHF
TGTGCCAGTCCTGACAGGGACTCCGATAATTCACCCCTCCACTTT
>TRBJ2-1|TRBV12-3/TRBV12-4|-|-
CASSFLNEQFF
TGTGCCAGCAGTTTTTTAAATGAGCAGTTCTTC
>TRBJ1-5|TRBV6-2/TRBV6-3|-|-
CASSTATRMWNQPQHF
TGTGCCAGCAGTACAGCTACTCGGATGTGGAATCAGCCCCAGCATTTT
>TRBJ2-2|TRBV14|-|TRBD2
CASSHKQILAETNTGELFF
TGTGCCAGCAGCCATAAACAGATACTAGCGGAGACGAACACCGGGGAGCTGTTTTTT
>TRBJ1-4|TRBV5-1|-|-
CASSETGSTNEKLFF
TGCGCCAGCAGCGAGACAGGTTCAACTAATGAAAAACTGTTTTTT
>TRBJ2-5|TRBV5-4|-|-
CASSFARGQETQYF
TGTGCCAGCAGCTTTGCCAGGGGACAAGAGACCCAGTACTTC
>TRBJ1-5|TRBV20-1|-|-
CSAREFGASRKQPQHF
TGCAGTGCTAGAGAATTCGGGGCCTCTAGGAAACAGCCCCAGCATTTT
>TRBJ2-3|TRBV11-3|-|TRBD1
CASSLDRQGRDTQYF
TGTGCCAGCAGCTTAGATCGACAGGGACGAGATACGCAGTATTTT
>TRBJ1-1|TRBV28|-|-
CASSLWGSGNIEAFF
TGTGCCAGCAGTTTATGGGGTTCTGGAAATATTGAAGCTTTCTTT
>TRBJ2-5|TRBV7-2|-|TRBD1
CASSSGTGVTQYF
TGTGCCAGCAGCTCCGGGACAGGGGTGACCCAGTACTTC